These 15 T cell receptor beta chains came from one sample sequenced in a study of control samples from healthy donors and cancer patients. This table comes from immunoSEQ multiplex PCR, and its TCRdb copy is limited to in-frame clones, with some not included. The sample includes about 97,000 clones, 90% to 95% of them seen just once. The sample was blood. Every receptor here comes from a woman younger than 30 in good health.

The rearrangement uses TRBV3-1 (or the pseudogene TRBV3-2) and TRBJ2-3; the D gene is possibly TRBD1 (5 bases). CDR1 and CDR2 (germline): LGHDT, YNNKEL (reference sequence). Trimming took 1 base from V and 0 from J, leaving 8 bases between them. This CDR3 comprises 15 residues. Here the CDR3 DNA reads TGTGCCAGCAGCCAAGTAGGGGCCAGCACAGATACGCAGTATTTT. It is translated as CASSQVGASTDTQYF.

The chain carries TRBV5-1 and TRBJ1-2, with 9 bases fitting TRBD1. Losses at the gene ends were 7 bases for V and 7 bases for J; bases not matched to a gene: 11. The CDR3 totals 14 residues. Per germline, CDR1 SGHRS and CDR2 YFSETQ. CDR3 DNA: TGCGCCAGCCGCCTTACAGGGGGCGAAGGTGGCTACACCTTC. Its protein product is CASRLTGGEGGYTF.

The genes are TRBV19 and TRBJ1-1; possibly TRBD1 for D (5 bases). Trimming stripped 5 bases from V and 4 bases from J, with 11 bases between. The CDR3 consists of 13 residues. Germline V gives CDR1 LNHDA, CDR2 SQIVND (reference sequence). The CDR3 loop is CASSRGIVTEAFF. The DNA for the CDR3 is TGTGCCAGTAGTCGGGGGATAGTCACTGAAGCTTTCTTT.

The count of this clone is one. CDR3 region: CASSPSTDYLYNEQFF. DNA for the CDR3: TGTGCCAGCAGCCCCAGCACGGACTACCTATACAATGAGCAGTTCTTC. The gene calls are TRBV7-9 and TRBJ2-1, with D possibly TRBD2 on 6 matching bases. The CDR3 extends over 16 amino acids. Per the germline V gene, CDR1 is SEHNR and CDR2 is FQNEAQ (reference sequence). The V end lost 5 bases, the J end lost 4 bases, and 18 bases lay between the germline ends.

The genes are TRBV7-7 and TRBJ2-1, with 10 bases identical to TRBD2. This CDR3 has 15 residues. J was trimmed by 6 bases and V by 2 bases; bases with no gene match: 4. Germline-derived CDR1 and CDR2 are SSHAT and FNYEAQ (reference sequence). CDR3 amino acids: CASSLQRGGLNEQFF. CDR3 bases: TGTGCCAGCAGCTTACAGCGGGGGGGCCTCAATGAGCAGTTCTTC.

The V call is TRBV6-5, the J call TRBJ1-5; 8 nucleotides agree with TRBD1. This CDR3 region has 16 residues. The germline gives CDR1 MNHEY, CDR2 SVGAGI. J gave up 6 bases and V 0 bases, and 7 bases lay outside the gene matches. CDR3 amino acids: CASSYSATGEGQPQHF. The CDR3 DNA reads TGTGCCAGCAGTTACTCGGCGACAGGGGAGGGTCAGCCCCAGCATTTT.

The chain couples TRBV7-9 to TRBJ1-1; D possibly corresponds to TRBD1 (6 bases). The germline V gene encodes CDR1 SEHNR and CDR2 FQNEAQ (reference sequence). This CDR3 has 16 amino acids. V gave up 5 bases and J gave up 1 base, with 17 bases separating them. The DNA of the CDR3 is TGTGCCAGCAGCGACCCGGGACAAAGGGGGAACACTGAAGCTTTCTTT. Protein product: CASSDPGQRGNTEAFF.

The chain employs TRBV10-3 and TRBJ1-1; D is ambiguous. V was trimmed by 3 bases and J by 5 bases, leaving 10 bases between them. From germline, CDR1 is ENHRY and CDR2 SYGVKD. The CDR3 length is 13 residues. The CDR3 DNA sequence: TGTGCCATCAGTGACGTACTGGGGACTGAAGCTTTCTTT. Amino acid sequence: CAISDVLGTEAFF.

V is TRBV13 and J is TRBJ2-2; 12 positions match TRBD1. In germline, CDR1 is PRHDT, CDR2 FYEKMQ (reference sequence). This CDR3 comprises 21 residues. Germline trimming cut 5 bases from V and 5 bases from J; bases unmatched to any gene: 21. In nucleotides, the CDR3 is TGTGCCAGCAGCGAAACTCTAAACACCGGGACAGGGGGCTTTGCAACCGGGGAGCTGTTTTTT. It is translated as CASSETLNTGTGGFATGELFF.

The gene calls are TRBV6-5 and TRBJ1-1; D remains ambiguous. CDR3 length: 12 residues. Trimming stripped 7 bases from V and 1 base from J, with 7 bases between. The germline V gene encodes CDR1 MNHEY and CDR2 SVGAGI. The CDR3 region is CASTRGNTEAFF. DNA of the CDR3: TGTGCCAGCACACGGGGGAACACTGAAGCTTTCTTT.

The gene calls are TRBV9 and TRBJ1-1; D is unresolved. The length of the CDR3 is 14 residues. V lost 0 bases, J lost 0 bases, and 6 bases lay in between. The germline CDR1 and CDR2 sequences are SGDLS and YYNGEE. As DNA, the CDR3 is TGTGCCAGCAGCGTAGATCTAATGAACACTGAAGCTTTCTTT. This sequence encodes CASSVDLMNTEAFF.

CDR3 sequence reads: CASSLGQISYNEQFF. CDR3 bases: TGTGCCAGCAGCCTAGGACAGATCTCCTACAATGAGCAGTTCTTC. The rearrangement links TRBV25-1 to TRBJ2-1, with D tentatively TRBD1 (6 bases). Deletions cut 6 bases from V and 0 bases from J, with 12 bases between. The CDR3 is made up of 15 amino acids. The germline V gene has CDR1 MGHDK and CDR2 SYGVNS.

The chain couples TRBV9 to TRBJ2-5, with 7 bases identical to TRBD2. Germline V gene sequence: CDR1 SGDLS, CDR2 YYNGEE. This CDR3 has 14 residues. J gave up 4 bases and V 2 bases, and 5 bases lay outside the gene matches. This chain's CDR3 is CASSVGGFGETQYF. CDR3 nucleotides: TGTGCCAGCAGCGTGGGAGGGTTCGGAGAGACCCAGTACTTC.

CDR3 DNA: TGTGCCAGCAGTTACCACGGGACAGCACCTGAAGCTTTCTTT. Its translation is CASSYHGTAPEAFF. The V gene is TRBV7-8, the J gene TRBJ1-1, with 7 bases lining up with TRBD1. V dropped 6 bases and J dropped 6; count of bases not matched to a gene: 10. Per germline, CDR1 SGHVS and CDR2 FQNEAQ. The CDR3 spans 14 residues.

The V call is TRBV7-9, the J call TRBJ2-7; TRBD2 matches at 13 bases. Germline values: CDR1 SEHNR, CDR2 FQNEAQ (reference sequence). The CDR3 extends over 15 amino acids. Trimming took 4 bases from V and 5 from J; bases not matched to a gene: 5. CDR3 amino acids: CASSYGLAGVHEQYF. Written as DNA, the CDR3 is TGTGCCAGCAGCTATGGACTAGCGGGAGTCCACGAGCAGTACTTC.